The present T cell receptor beta chain was sequenced within a study of blood T cell repertoires in COVID-19. The age range of participants was about 18 to 95 years, with residence in under 30 US areas. V was clipped by 5 bases and J by 4 bases, with 11 bases between them. This CDR3 is 14 amino acids long. Looked up from germline, CDR1 is SEHNR and CDR2 is FQNEAQ (reference sequence). Assay used: immunoSEQ multiplex PCR; TCRdb lists only in-frame clones, some missing. This sample has over 150,000 clones, with approximately 80% found just once. Sequenced input: PBMCs or T cells enriched from blood (not recorded which). This clonotype was sampled from a man in his forties who had recovered from COVID-19. The chain uses TRBV7-9 and TRBJ1-4, with D maybe TRBD1 (6 bases). This CDR3 reads CASSITGSNEKLFF. The CDR3 bases are TGTGCCAGCAGCATAACAGGGAGTAATGAAAAACTGTTTTTT.